This T cell receptor beta chain was identified during a study of blood T cell repertoires in COVID-19. Per the study methods: Reference gene primers were amplified, and this amplification served to estimate nucleated cell counts. Profiled with immunoSEQ multiplex PCR; TCRdb holds only in-frame clones, not every one. Clone size and V and J calls were adopted from that table, with D and trimming inferred from the DNA. The table shows about 140,000 clones, with about 80% occurring only once. Germline V gene data show CDR1 as SGHTA and CDR2 as FQGTGA. Unmatched junction bases numbered 12, after V lost 3 bases and J lost 5 bases. This CDR3 comprises 17 residues.

This receptor was identified in a man over 45 with acute or convalescent COVID-19. The chain has TRBV7-3 and TRBJ2-3, with TRBD2 identical over 9 bases. Sequencing used peripheral blood. The DNA of the CDR3 is TGTGCCAGCAGCTTGACAAGCGGGGGGCCGATGGGAGATACGCAGTATTTT. Protein sequence: CASSLTSGGPMGDTQYF.